The 22 T cell receptor beta chains in this list originate from one sample, sequenced in a study of cytomegalovirus exposure and HLA in healthy donors. PCR used 60 Vbeta primers and 13 Jbeta primers. Some clones are missing from TCRdb's copy, which holds only in-frame ones; the method was immunoSEQ multiplex PCR. There are roughly 190,000 clones in the sample; about 80% occur only once, and about 2.1% lies in the top ten. Material: PBMCs. These receptors originate from a woman aged 30 to 39 in good health and CMV-seropositive.

The chain links TRBV20-1 to TRBJ2-5, with D perhaps matching TRBD2 (6 bases). The CDR3 extends over 11 amino acids. CDR1 is DFQATT and CDR2 is SNEGSKA in the germline V gene (reference sequence). Trimming stripped 3 bases from V and 5 bases from J, with 7 bases between. CDR3 protein: CSAREGETQYF. Written as DNA, the CDR3 is TGCAGTGCTAGGGAGGGGGAGACCCAGTACTTC.

The rearrangement joins TRBV7-9 to TRBJ1-2; weak D call: TRBD1 (6 bases). V was clipped by 4 bases and J by 3 bases, with 18 bases between them. This CDR3 has 16 amino acids. The germline V gene encodes CDR1 SEHNR and CDR2 FQNEAQ (reference sequence). CDR3 region: CASSSRAWTEHYGYTF. In DNA, the CDR3 is TGTGCCAGCAGCTCCCGGGCGTGGACAGAACACTATGGCTACACCTTC.

The chain uses TRBV5-6 and TRBJ2-5; D gene unclear. The germline V and J ends were trimmed by 4 bases and 2 bases, with 12 bases remaining between them. The germline V gene has CDR1 SGHDT and CDR2 YYEEEE. The CDR3 covers 14 residues. CDR3 coding DNA: TGTGCCAGCAGCGAAACAGAGATACAAGAGACCCAGTACTTC. It specifies CASSETEIQETQYF.

The rearrangement uses TRBV5-1 and TRBJ2-5, with TRBD1 as a possible D gene (6 bases). Germline-derived CDR1 and CDR2 are SGHRS and YFSETQ. V lost 5 bases to trimming and J lost 4 bases, with 21 bases between them. This CDR3 comprises 16 residues. In DNA, the CDR3 is TGCGCCAGCAGGGAAACGGTAACCGGGACACCAGAGACCCAGTACTTC. It encodes CASRETVTGTPETQYF.

In regard to this clone: The germline gene is not matched at one end of the junction; a read error may be the cause. The J gene is TRBJ2-2, the V gene TRBV5-1; TRBD2 might be the D (6 bases). Germline CDR1 and CDR2: SGHRS and YFSETQ. The CDR3 is made up of 14 amino acids. The CDR3 DNA reads TGCGCCAGCAGCTTGGGGCAGCTGGACGGGGGGCTGTTTTTT. This codes for CASSLGQLDGGLFF. Variable domain in full (rest from reference TRBV5-1 and TRBJ2-2): KAGVTQTPRYLIKTRGQQVTLSCSPISGHRSVSWYQQTPGQGLQFLFEYFSETQRNKGNFPGRFSGRQFSNSRSEMNVSTLELGDSALYLCASSLGQLDGGLFFGEGSRLTVL.

The chain links TRBV5-6 to TRBJ1-3; D not certain. With 1 base removed from V and 0 bases from J, the gap between germline ends came to 14 bases. Germline V gene data show CDR1 as SGHDT and CDR2 as YYEEEE. The CDR3 loop spans 17 amino acids. The CDR3 protein is CASSLTPRIGSGNTIYF. For the CDR3, the DNA is TGTGCCAGCAGCTTGACACCGCGGATCGGCTCTGGAAACACCATATATTTT.

The CDR3: CASSYSRSRQNEQFF. CDR3 in DNA: TGTGCCAGCAGTTACTCGAGGTCTCGGCAAAATGAGCAGTTCTTC. This chain links TRBV6-5 with TRBJ2-1, with D unclear. Trimming pared 0 bases from V and 7 bases from J, leaving 13 bases between. Germline CDR1 MNHEY, CDR2 SVGAGI. The CDR3 loop spans 15 amino acids.

The chain is built from TRBV11-2 and TRBJ1-1; the D gene is possibly TRBD1 (6 bases). Germline CDR1 reads SGHAT; CDR2 reads FQNNGV. Trimming cost V 3 bases and J 5 bases, with 13 bases left between them. This CDR3 is 14 amino acids long. CDR3 DNA: TGTGCCAGCAGCTTTACAGGGTCGGGGACTGAAGCTTTCTTT. As protein: CASSFTGSGTEAFF.

The rearrangement uses TRBV10-3 and TRBJ2-3, with a possible D match to TRBD2 (5 bases). The germline gives CDR1 ENHRY, CDR2 SYGVKD. The V end was cut by 5 bases, the J end by 2 bases, with 11 bases between. The CDR3 is 14 residues long. The CDR3 here is CAISTGGPTDTQYF. The CDR3 nucleotides read TGTGCCATCAGTACCGGCGGGCCCACAGATACGCAGTATTTT.

The rearrangement uses TRBV28 and TRBJ2-7; 10 bases agree with TRBD1. J lost 4 bases, V lost 5 bases, and 23 bases had no gene match. CDR1 is MDHEN, CDR2 SYDVKM, per germline. The CDR3 consists of 20 residues. The CDR3 DNA is TGTGCCAGCAGTCGTGGTTGGGACAGGGGCCAACCTGGGGGGTTTTACGAGCAGTACTTC. It specifies CASSRGWDRGQPGGFYEQYF.

The chain carries TRBV5-1 and TRBJ1-1; D is undetermined. The ends were cut back, 3 bases at V and 1 base at J, with 10 bases in the middle. This CDR3 is 14 amino acids long. Germline V gene sequence: CDR1 SGHRS, CDR2 YFSETQ. The CDR3 sequence is CASSSLLSNTEAFF. The CDR3 region has the DNA TGCGCCAGCAGCTCCCTTCTATCGAACACTGAAGCTTTCTTT.

The J gene is TRBJ1-1, the V gene TRBV7-6; 8 nucleotides align to TRBD1. The CDR3 length is 14 residues. Germline V gene sequence: CDR1 SGHVS, CDR2 FNYEAQ. V trimming: 3 bases; J trimming: 6 bases; junction bases outside the gene matches: 6. The CDR3 DNA reads as TGTGCCAGCAGCTTGAACAGGGGGGTGTCTGAAGCTTTCTTT. Translating it yields CASSLNRGVSEAFF.

The chain uses TRBV7-2 and TRBJ2-3; the match to TRBD2 covers 7 bases. Looked up from germline, CDR1 is SGHTA and CDR2 is FQGNSA. V was clipped by 5 bases and J by 2 bases; unmatched bases: 10. CDR3 length equals 16 residues. The chain's CDR3 is CASSKQPGLNTDTQYF. The CDR3 coding sequence is TGTGCCAGCAGCAAACAACCGGGACTAAACACAGATACGCAGTATTTT.

This clone was observed a handful of times. DNA for the CDR3: TGTGCCAGCAGTTTCTCGGGCAGGGGCCATGGCTACACCTTC. It codes for CASSFSGRGHGYTF. V gene TRBV7-9 combines with J gene TRBJ1-2, with D perhaps TRBD1 (6 bases). CDR3 size: 14 residues. The germline V gene encodes CDR1 SEHNR and CDR2 FQNEAQ (reference sequence). V was pared by 6 bases and J by 6 bases, with 17 bases between.

CDR3 amino acids: CASSLDRGPNTEAFF. The CDR3 DNA reads as TGTGCCAGCAGCCTGGACAGGGGGCCGAACACTGAAGCTTTCTTT. V usage is TRBV5-4 and J usage is TRBJ1-1, with TRBD1 identical over 11 bases. This CDR3 spans 15 amino acids. Trimming cost V 4 bases and J 1 base; bases outside gene matches: 3. Germline V gene lookup returns CDR1 SGHNT and CDR2 YYREEE (reference sequence).

The chain combines TRBV5-1 with TRBJ2-2; weak D call: TRBD2 (5 bases). CDR1 is SGHRS and CDR2 is YFSETQ in the germline V gene. This CDR3 comprises 14 residues. The ends were cut back, 7 bases at V and 6 bases at J, with 16 bases in the middle. CDR3 coding DNA: TGCGCCAGCGGAACGGGGATAGTGGCCGGGGAGCTGTTTTTT. Translated: CASGTGIVAGELFF.

This clone was detected only once. The rearrangement links TRBV2 to TRBJ1-2; TRBD1 agrees at 8 bases. Germline V gene data show CDR1 as SNHLY and CDR2 as FYNNEI. Trimming cost V 3 bases and J 5 bases; bases outside gene matches: 2. This CDR3 has 13 residues. CDR3 DNA sequence: TGTGCCAGCAGTGAGACAGGGGATTATGGCTACACCTTC. This sequence encodes CASSETGDYGYTF.

This chain uses TRBV4-2 with TRBJ2-7, with D perhaps matching TRBD1 (5 bases). This CDR3 spans 15 amino acids. V lost 1 base and J lost 0, with 10 bases in between. Germline V gene data show CDR1 as LGHNA and CDR2 as YNFKEQ. The CDR3 region is CASSQGGGSSYEQYF. In DNA, the CDR3 is TGTGCCAGCAGCCAAGGGGGCGGAAGCTCCTACGAGCAGTACTTC.

J is TRBJ2-1 and V is TRBV28; no reliable D call. The CDR3 has 14 residues. Germline-derived CDR1 and CDR2 are MDHEN and SYDVKM. V dropped 5 bases and J dropped 4 bases, with 12 bases sitting between them. CDR3: CASSLGPVYNEQFF. The CDR3, as DNA: TGTGCCAGCAGTCTTGGGCCGGTTTACAATGAGCAGTTCTTC.

V usage is TRBV27 and J usage is TRBJ2-7; 11 bases fit TRBD1. This CDR3 is built from 16 residues. With V trimmed by 1 base and J by 7 bases, 9 bases remained unmatched. CDR1 is MNHEY and CDR2 is SMNVEV in the germline V gene (reference sequence). Written as DNA, the CDR3 is TGTGCCAGCAGTTTATTTTGGACAGGGGGCCTCCAAGAGCAGTACTTC. Encoded protein: CASSLFWTGGLQEQYF.

V usage is TRBV4-3 and J usage is TRBJ2-1; 7 bases agree with TRBD1. V gave up 3 bases and J gave up 7 bases; unmatched junction bases: 12. Germline CDR1 reads LGHNA; CDR2 reads YSLEER. This CDR3 has 16 residues. The CDR3 region is CASSHGQGGAFNEQFF. The CDR3 DNA is TGCGCCAGCAGCCACGGACAAGGGGGCGCGTTTAATGAGCAGTTCTTC.

Only one count was recorded for this clone. V gene TRBV5-1 combines with J gene TRBJ2-3; tentatively, D is TRBD2 (6 bases). The V and J ends lost 4 bases and 1 base respectively, with 16 bases between them. The germline V gene has CDR1 SGHRS and CDR2 YFSETQ. This CDR3 region has 16 residues. The DNA of the CDR3 is TGCGCCAGCAGCCTTCGGGTTAGCGGACGCACAGATACGCAGTATTTT. Translation: CASSLRVSGRTDTQYF. The whole variable domain, remainder taken from reference TRBV5-1 and TRBJ2-3, is KAGVTQTPRYLIKTRGQQVTLSCSPISGHRSVSWYQQTPGQGLQFLFEYFSETQRNKGNFPGRFSGRQFSNSRSEMNVSTLELGDSALYLCASSLRVSGRTDTQYFGPGTRLTVL.